This is a list of T cell receptor beta chains from one sample in a study of post-analysis software for immune sequencing data. TCRdb redid the calling of the PCR reads with MiXCR, one entry per CDR3 protein. The top ten hold 0.5% to 0.6% of the sample, which has approximately 730,000 distinct CDR3 sequences, approximately 30% seen once. The sample was blood. The source is a girl between 5 and 17 years old with multiple sclerosis. The CDR3 runs from the conserved cysteine through the conserved F or W. The order of the fields is V gene, clone size, D gene, J gene, CDR3 DNA, CDR3 protein. D genes are given only for firm matches. Some rows mark clone size as missing; the rest say once, few, many or name a class of expanded clone.

v_call: TRBV12-3/TRBV12-4
clone_size: few
d_call: TRBD1
j_call: TRBJ2-3
cdr3_nt: TGTGCCAGCAGCCGGACAGGGCCCAGCACAGATACGCAGTATTTT
cdr3_aa: CASSRTGPSTDTQYF

v_call: TRBV6-5
clone_size: -
d_call: -
j_call: TRBJ2-7
cdr3_nt: TGTGCCAGCAGTTACTCGACTTCTCACGGGTACGAGCAGTACTTC
cdr3_aa: CASSYSTSHGYEQYF

v_call: TRBV20-1
clone_size: few
d_call: TRBD1
j_call: TRBJ2-7
cdr3_nt: TGCAGTGCTAGAGGAGGGACAGGGGACGAGCAGTACTTC
cdr3_aa: CSARGGTGDEQYF

v_call: TRBV27
clone_size: -
d_call: TRBD1
j_call: TRBJ2-3
cdr3_nt: TGTGCCAGCAGTCCCGACAGGGGGCCCACAGATACGCAGTATTTT
cdr3_aa: CASSPDRGPTDTQYF

v_call: TRBV18
clone_size: few
d_call: TRBD1
j_call: TRBJ1-5
cdr3_nt: TGTGCCAGCTCACCAGAGACAGGGGGCAATCAGCCCCAGCATTTT
cdr3_aa: CASSPETGGNQPQHF

v_call: TRBV20-1
clone_size: few
d_call: -
j_call: TRBJ2-1
cdr3_nt: TGCAGTGCTAGTATCTTCTCGCGGGCCGTCTCCTACAATGAGCAGTTCTTC
cdr3_aa: CSASIFSRAVSYNEQFF

v_call: TRBV7-2
clone_size: -
d_call: -
j_call: TRBJ2-7
cdr3_nt: TGTGCCAGCAGCTGGGCCGTAGACTACGAGCAGTACTTC
cdr3_aa: CASSWAVDYEQYF

v_call: TRBV29-1
clone_size: -
d_call: TRBD1
j_call: TRBJ1-1
cdr3_nt: TGCAGCGCCATCCGGACAGGGGCCGTGAACACTGAAGCTTTCTTT
cdr3_aa: CSAIRTGAVNTEAFF

v_call: TRBV24-1
clone_size: -
d_call: TRBD2
j_call: TRBJ2-7
cdr3_nt: TGTGCCACCAGTGATCAGACTAGCGGGAGGGTCGACGAGCAGTACTTC
cdr3_aa: CATSDQTSGRVDEQYF

v_call: TRBV12-3/TRBV12-4
clone_size: -
d_call: -
j_call: TRBJ1-1
cdr3_nt: TGTGCCAGCAGTGTACAGCTGAACACTGAAGCTTTCTTT
cdr3_aa: CASSVQLNTEAFF

v_call: TRBV7-2
clone_size: -
d_call: -
j_call: TRBJ2-6
cdr3_nt: TGTGCCAGCAGCATAGTGGACTCTGGGGCCAACGTCCTGACTTTC
cdr3_aa: CASSIVDSGANVLTF

v_call: TRBV12-3/TRBV12-4
clone_size: -
d_call: -
j_call: TRBJ1-6
cdr3_nt: TGTGCCAGCAGTTCAAACAGGGCTTCACCCCTCCACTTT
cdr3_aa: CASSSNRASPLHF

v_call: TRBV4-2
clone_size: many
d_call: TRBD2
j_call: TRBJ2-7
cdr3_nt: TGTGCCAGCAGCCAAGATGGACTAGGAGGCTACGAGCAGTACTTC
cdr3_aa: CASSQDGLGGYEQYF

v_call: TRBV20-1
clone_size: few
d_call: -
j_call: TRBJ1-6
cdr3_nt: TGCAGTGCTACGGGACTTCTATCACCCCTCCACTTT
cdr3_aa: CSATGLLSPLHF

v_call: TRBV20-1
clone_size: -
d_call: TRBD2
j_call: TRBJ2-5
cdr3_nt: TGCAGTGCTGCCGTAGCGGGAGGGGCCCAAGGGACCCAGTACTTC
cdr3_aa: CSAAVAGGAQGTQYF

v_call: TRBV15
clone_size: few
d_call: TRBD2
j_call: TRBJ2-3
cdr3_nt: TGTGCCACCAGCAAGCGGGGGGGCCCCACGGATACGCAGTATTTT
cdr3_aa: CATSKRGGPTDTQYF